A selection of T cell receptor beta chains follows, all from one sample in a study of graft-versus-host responses after intestinal transplantation. Sequencing used immunoSEQ multiplex PCR; TCRdb keeps in-frame clones, though not all of them. The sample yields tens of thousands of clones, about nine tenths seen once. These receptors' targets are unknown. The sequences come from unstimulated CD4+ T cells sorted from spleen or lymph node cells, collected before intestinal transplant. All receptors come from a human donor who received an intestinal transplant. Both conserved end residues are part of each CDR3. D genes are given only for firm matches. For some rows the clone size is stated as once, few or many, or as a class when expanded; others skip it.

size	D	J	V	CDR3
.	.	TRBJ1-1	TRBV10-1	CASSESRVNTEAFF
once	TRBD1	TRBJ1-2	TRBV7-6	CASSPRQGSLAADIYGYTF
.	TRBD1	TRBJ1-2	TRBV7-3	CASSLGQGYGYTF
.	TRBD1	TRBJ1-5	TRBV19	CASSDRVEGNQPQHF
.	TRBD1	TRBJ1-6	TRBV11-2	CASSFNRGNNSPLHF
.	.	TRBJ2-5	TRBV6-5	CASSYSRGIRETQYF
.	TRBD1	TRBJ2-3	TRBV19	CASSSTGEPTQYF
once	TRBD2	TRBJ2-3	TRBV2	CASTRVGRGGTDTQYF
.	TRBD1	TRBJ2-3	TRBV6-5	CASAISTGRSDTQYF
.	.	TRBJ1-1	TRBV29-1	CSVEGGRGTGTEAFF
once	.	TRBJ1-4	TRBV11-2	CASERRPTNEKLFF